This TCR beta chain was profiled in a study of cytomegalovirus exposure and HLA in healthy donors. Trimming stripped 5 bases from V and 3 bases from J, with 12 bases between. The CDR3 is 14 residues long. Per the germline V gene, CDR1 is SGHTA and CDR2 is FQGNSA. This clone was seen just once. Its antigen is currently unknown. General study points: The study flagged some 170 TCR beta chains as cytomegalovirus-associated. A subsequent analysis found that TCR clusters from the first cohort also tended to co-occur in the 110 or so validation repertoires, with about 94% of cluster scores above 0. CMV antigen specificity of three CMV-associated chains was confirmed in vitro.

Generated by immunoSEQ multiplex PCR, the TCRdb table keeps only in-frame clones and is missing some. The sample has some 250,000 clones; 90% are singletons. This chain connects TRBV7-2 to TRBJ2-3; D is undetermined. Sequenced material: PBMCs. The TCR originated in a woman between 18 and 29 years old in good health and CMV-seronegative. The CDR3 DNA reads TGTGCCAGCAGCCCTTACCTAGAGACAGATACGCAGTATTTT. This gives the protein CASSPYLETDTQYF.